The sequence of this TCR beta chain was determined in a study of blood T cells in healthy people across ages. The CDR3 length is 15 residues. The germline CDR1 and CDR2 sequences are SGDLS and YYNGEE. Germline trimming cut 5 bases from V and 4 bases from J; bases unmatched to any gene: 5. Study-wide results and limits: Both naive CD4+ cell counts and diversity were greater in long-lived donors than in aged donors. Roughly linear age-related decline in beta diversity appeared, significant by age about 40.

Primers used in a second PCR of about 6 to 11 cycles were a sample-barcoded 5' primer and a J-beta primer mix. TCRdb redid the calling of the 5' RACE reads with MiXCR, one entry per CDR3 protein. The profile covers 1.2 million to 1.5 million distinct CDR3 sequences, with almost 60% appearing a single time and approximately 7% taken by the ten largest. Isolation yielded PBMCs, at least 7 million per sample, in every case. This clonotype has ten or more counts. Antigen unknown. The chain recombines TRBV9 with TRBJ2-1; 11 bases match TRBD2. Sample: blood. This clonotype originated in a man aged 18 to 30 in good health. CDR3 protein: CASSVGLAEYNEQFF. CDR3 sequence (DNA): TGTGCCAGCAGTGTGGGACTAGCGGAATACAATGAGCAGTTCTTC.